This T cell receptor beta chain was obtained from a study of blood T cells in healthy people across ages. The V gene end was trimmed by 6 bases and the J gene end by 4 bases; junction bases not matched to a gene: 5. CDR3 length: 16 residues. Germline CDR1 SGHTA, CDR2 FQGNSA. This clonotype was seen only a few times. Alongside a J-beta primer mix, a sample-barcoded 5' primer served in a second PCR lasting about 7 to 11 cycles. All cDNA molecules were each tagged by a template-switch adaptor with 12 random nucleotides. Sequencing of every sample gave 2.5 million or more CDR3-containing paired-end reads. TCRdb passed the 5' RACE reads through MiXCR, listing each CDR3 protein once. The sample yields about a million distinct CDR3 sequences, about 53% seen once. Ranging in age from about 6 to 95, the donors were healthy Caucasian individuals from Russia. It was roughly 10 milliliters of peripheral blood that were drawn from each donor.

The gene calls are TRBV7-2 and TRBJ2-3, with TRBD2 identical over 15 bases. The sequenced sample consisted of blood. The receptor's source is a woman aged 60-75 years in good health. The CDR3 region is CASSSGLAGGADTQYF. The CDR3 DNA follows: TGTGCCAGCAGTTCCGGACTAGCGGGAGGGGCAGATACGCAGTATTTT.